The entry below gives a single T cell receptor (beta chain) sequence along with its context. Clones were sequenced by immunoSEQ multiplex PCR, and TCRdb holds only the in-frame ones, with some missing. The sample includes around 49,000 clones, around 87% of them seen just once. These data are taken from a study of OX40 agonist ivuxolimab in advanced cancers. V shed 6 bases, J shed 5 bases, and the junction held 6 bases outside the gene matches. CDR3 size: 14 residues. CDR1 and CDR2 from the germline V gene are SGDLS and YYNGEE. The source was CD4+ or CD8+ T cells sorted from blood, collected in a trial of the OX40 agonist ivuxolimab. The TCR originated in an adult with an advanced solid tumor such as melanoma, head and neck, liver or kidney cancer. The gene calls are TRBV9 and TRBJ2-3, with 10 bases lining up with TRBD2. CDR3 amino acids: CASTERGGIDTQYF. CDR3 DNA sequence: TGTGCCAGCACGGAGCGGGGGGGCATAGATACGCAGTATTTT.